This T cell receptor beta chain derives from a study of CD8 T cells in ankylosing spondylitis. The study, taken as a whole, reports: Typical of ankylosing spondylitis blood, it appeared, was a TCR beta motif of 7 or 8 highly homologous variants.

With regard to this clonotype: No antigen is known for it.

TCRdb re-called the 5' RACE reads through MiXCR, storing one row per CDR3 protein. The sample holds around 340,000 distinct CDR3 sequences, 14% to 15% seen once. V lost 4 bases to trimming and J lost 8 bases, with 15 bases between them. The CDR3 is made up of 13 amino acids. Looked up from germline, CDR1 is SNHLY and CDR2 is FYNNEI. The gene calls are TRBV2 and TRBJ2-7, with D perhaps TRBD2 (6 bases). Sequences were obtained from blood, either unsorted or a sorted T cell fraction (not recorded which). This clonotype was obtained from a male donor with ankylosing spondylitis or in good health (not recorded which). Here the CDR3 reads CASSARAEGQQYF. DNA for the CDR3: TGTGCCAGCAGTGCTAGAGCGGAGGGACAGCAGTACTTC. The whole variable domain, remainder taken from reference TRBV2 and TRBJ2-7, is EPEVTQTPSHQVTQMGQEVILRCVPISNHLYFYWYRQILGQKVEFLVSFYNNEISEKSEIFDDQFSVERPDGSNFTLKIRSTKLEDSAMYFCASSARAEGQQYFGPGTRLTVT.